This T cell receptor beta chain was found in a study of T cell changes during pregnancy in multiple sclerosis. In germline, CDR1 is MNHEY, CDR2 SMNVEV (reference sequence). The V end lost 1 base, the J end lost 7 bases, and 11 bases lay between the germline ends. This CDR3 comprises 14 residues. The repertoire was sequenced with immunoSEQ multiplex PCR; TCRdb's copy has only in-frame clones and lacks some. Among 85,000 to 120,000 clones, less than 95% were seen once, and the ten largest hold 1.5% to 2%. This clonotype originated in a female donor with multiple sclerosis, enrolled in a pregnancy study. The sample was peripheral blood, taken before pregnancy. The chain links TRBV27 to TRBJ1-5; D is unclear. The CDR3 nucleotides read TGTGCCAGCAGTTTATACGGGGTAGGGCAGCCCCAGCATTTT. Amino acids: CASSLYGVGQPQHF.